The 12 T cell receptor beta chains reported below all come from one sample, sequenced in a study of early T cells in non-severe SARS-CoV-2 infection (dated by TCRdb to about 2021). Library prep was done by 5' RACE. Reads for this sample came from a NextSeq 500. TCRdb reran the public reads through fastp at Q25 and MiXCR, keeping productive beta chains. Rows are combined by CDR3 protein, so each entry shows the most common genes and DNA. The sample includes roughly 28,000 distinct CDR3 sequences, with roughly 4.2% observed a single time. 5.5% to 6.5% of the sample is in the top ten clones. The sequencing sample was made of whole blood. These receptor sequences come from an adult who was a healthcare worker with PCR-confirmed SARS-CoV-2 infection or an uninfected control (not recorded which).

This clonotype appeared many times. The chain links TRBV7-2 to TRBJ1-6; 8 bases map to TRBD1. Trimming cost V 5 bases and J 4 bases; bases outside gene matches: 16. In germline, CDR1 is SGHTA, CDR2 FQGNSA. This CDR3 has 19 amino acids. CDR3 sequence: CASSQGGQGAFDYNSPLHF. In DNA form, the CDR3 reads TGTGCCAGCAGCCAGGGGGGCCAGGGGGCATTTGATTATAATTCACCCCTCCACTTT.

This clonotype has ten or more counts. The V call is TRBV7-2, the J call TRBJ2-7, with unresolved D. Trimming left V 8 bases short and J 6 bases short, with 11 bases between. CDR3 length: 11 amino acids. CDR1 SGHTA and CDR2 FQGNSA come from the germline V gene. CDR3 coding DNA: TGTGCCAGCGCCTGGGGTTCCGAGCAGTACTTC. Translation: CASAWGSEQYF. Full variable domain (rest looked up from reference TRBV7-2 and TRBJ2-7): GAGVSQSPSNKVTEKGKDVELRCDPISGHTALYWYRQSLGQGLEFLIYFQGNSAPDKSGLPSDRFSAERTGGSVSTLTIQRTQQEDSAVYLCASAWGSEQYFGPGTRLTVT.

V gene TRBV7-9 combines with J gene TRBJ2-1; 7 nucleotides line up with TRBD2. The CDR3 totals 14 residues. The junction had 6 bases not matched to a gene; V was cut back by 5 bases and J by 5 bases. Germline CDR1 is SEHNR and CDR2 is FQNEAQ (reference sequence). For the CDR3, the DNA is TGTGCCAGCAGCCGCACAAGCGGGGACAATGAGCAGTTCTTC. It is translated as CASSRTSGDNEQFF. Together with reference TRBV7-9 and TRBJ2-1, the CDR3 gives the full variable domain: DTGVSQNPRHKITKRGQNVTFRCDPISEHNRLYWYRQTLGQGPEFLTYFQNEAQLEKSRLLSDRFSAERPKGSFSTLEIQRTEQGDSAMYLCASSRTSGDNEQFFGPGTRLTVL.

This clonotype was observed many times. The CDR3 loop reads CASTTVPPYNEQFF. DNA for the CDR3: TGTGCCAGCACCACCGTCCCCCCCTACAATGAGCAGTTCTTC. The chain joins TRBV28 to TRBJ2-1; D unresolved. V lost 7 bases and J lost 2, with 12 bases in between. The length of the CDR3 is 14 residues. The germline V gene encodes CDR1 MDHEN and CDR2 SYDVKM.

This clonotype was counted between two and nine times. The chain employs TRBV7-2 and TRBJ2-7; TRBD2 agrees at 7 bases. Trimming took 1 base from V and 3 from J; bases not matched to a gene: 9. The CDR3 is 16 amino acids. CDR1 SGHTA and CDR2 FQGNSA come from the germline V gene. The CDR3 loop reads CASSLVPSSGYYEQYF. CDR3 sequence (DNA): TGTGCCAGCAGCTTAGTTCCGTCTAGCGGATACTACGAGCAGTACTTC.

This clonotype was recorded many times. Here the CDR3 DNA reads TGTGCCAGCAGCGTAGCCCTCTCTGGGGCCAACGTCCTGACTTTC. It codes for CASSVALSGANVLTF. The chain uses TRBV9 and TRBJ2-6; D ambiguous. The V gene's germline CDR1 is SGDLS and CDR2 YYNGEE. With 0 bases removed from V and 0 bases from J, the gap between germline ends came to 4 bases. This CDR3 is 15 amino acids long.

At least ten counts were recorded for this clonotype. The chain links TRBV12-3 or TRBV12-4 to TRBJ2-3; TRBD2 is a possible D gene (5 bases). With 7 bases removed from V and 6 bases from J, the gap between germline ends came to 8 bases. CDR3 length equals 11 residues. Here the CDR3 reads CASNSGDTQYF. DNA for the CDR3: TGTGCCAGCAACTCGGGGGATACGCAGTATTTT.

A note on this clonotype: Just one base apart from a much larger clone, this may be a read error. CDR3 coding DNA: TGTGCCAGCAGACGGCAGGGTTCGAGCACCGGGGAGCTGTTTTTT. Its protein product is CASRRQGSSTGELFF. The V gene is TRBV2, the J gene TRBJ2-2, with a tentative D call TRBD1 (5 bases). V lost 6 bases, J lost 4 bases, and 15 bases lay in between. Germline assignment: CDR1 SNHLY and CDR2 FYNNEI. The CDR3 extends over 15 amino acids.

V is TRBV4-3 and J is TRBJ2-7; weak D call: TRBD1 (6 bases). V was cut by 1 base and J by 2 bases, with 18 bases left in between. The CDR3 spans 17 residues. Germline V lookup: CDR1 LGHNA, CDR2 YSLEER. This CDR3 is CASSQGFTGLVAYEQYF. The CDR3 bases are TGCGCCAGCAGCCAAGGGTTTACAGGGTTGGTAGCCTACGAGCAGTACTTC.

This clonotype was seen many times. The chain employs TRBV4-1 and TRBJ2-7; 15 bases map to TRBD2. V lost 3 bases, J lost 1 base, and 7 bases stayed unmatched. Per the germline V gene, CDR1 is MGHRA and CDR2 is YSYEKL. There are 18 residues in the CDR3. In DNA, the CDR3 is TGCGCCAGCAGCCAGGCGGGACTAGCGGGGGGATTATCCTACGAGCAGTACTTC. This translates into CASSQAGLAGGLSYEQYF.

At least ten counts were recorded for this clonotype. This chain joins TRBV12-3 or TRBV12-4 and TRBJ2-1; the match to TRBD2 covers 10 bases. The CDR3 has 16 residues. With V trimmed by 8 bases and J by 5 bases, 12 bases remained unmatched. The CDR3 region has the DNA TGTGCCAGCTCTCGGGCCGAGCGGGGGGGGAACAATGAGCAGTTCTTC. Translated: CASSRAERGGNNEQFF.

This clonotype has at least ten counts. DNA of the CDR3: TGTGCCAGCAGTTATTGGGCCGGAAATTCACCCCTCCACTTT. Translation: CASSYWAGNSPLHF. The genes are TRBV27 and TRBJ1-6; D remains ambiguous. Germline CDR1 MNHEY, CDR2 SMNVEV (reference sequence). CDR3 length: 14 residues. V lost 4 bases to trimming and J lost 7 bases, with 11 bases between them.